This T cell receptor beta chain was obtained from a study of blood T cell repertoires in COVID-19. Overall study context: Some COVID-19 samples were acute and others convalescent; all came from the United States, Italy and Spain. Sources were T cells, B-cell-depleted T cells, or PBMCs; the material itself was cDNA or gDNA.

As handled by the study authors: Reference gene primer amplification yielded estimated nucleated cell counts. Assay used: immunoSEQ multiplex PCR; TCRdb lists only in-frame clones, some missing. V and J calls plus clone size are reproduced from that table; the DNA served to infer D and trimming. The table lists 200,000 to 300,000 clones, over 65% of them singletons, with around 3.4% in the top ten. V was clipped by 3 bases and J by 4 bases, with 23 bases between them. CDR1 and CDR2 (germline): SGHRS, YFSETQ. This CDR3 is 17 amino acids long. The chain employs TRBV5-1 and TRBJ2-7, with D perhaps TRBD2 (7 bases). This TCR was sampled from a woman older than 75 with acute or convalescent COVID-19. What was sequenced was peripheral blood. CDR3 sequence reads: CASSSPGGSQRLYEQYF. In DNA, the CDR3 is TGCGCCAGCAGCTCACCGGGGGGCAGCCAACGACTTTACGAGCAGTACTTC. Drawing the rest from reference TRBV5-1 and TRBJ2-7, the complete variable domain is KAGVTQTPRYLIKTRGQQVTLSCSPISGHRSVSWYQQTPGQGLQFLFEYFSETQRNKGNFPGRFSGRQFSNSRSEMNVSTLELGDSALYLCASSSPGGSQRLYEQYFGPGTRLTVT.